A selection of T cell receptor beta chains follows, all from one sample in a study of cytomegalovirus exposure and HLA in healthy donors. Sequenced by immunoSEQ multiplex PCR; TCRdb stores in-frame clones only, minus some. In the table there are around 60,000 clones, roughly 90% of which are singletons. The sequenced material came from PBMCs. These TCRs come from a young man in good health and CMV-seronegative. CDR3s include the opening cysteine and the closing phenylalanine or tryptophan. Fields, in order: CDR3 DNA, CDR3 protein, D gene, V gene, J gene, clone size. The D gene is left open where the match is weak. The size entry is marked missing in some rows and otherwise reads once, few, many or a size class.

CDR3nt: TGTGCCTGGAGACACAGGGGCTTATATGGCTACACCTTC
CDR3aa: CAWRHRGLYGYTF
d_gene: TRBD1
v_gene: TRBV30
j_gene: TRBJ1-2
abundance: -

CDR3nt: TGTGCCAGCAGCTTAGCGGTCCCAGGGGTGTACTATGGCTACACCTTC
CDR3aa: CASSLAVPGVYYGYTF
d_gene: -
v_gene: TRBV7-6
j_gene: TRBJ1-2
abundance: once

CDR3nt: TGTGCCAGCAGCTCCCCGGACAGGGGAACGCAGTATTTT
CDR3aa: CASSSPDRGTQYF
d_gene: TRBD1
v_gene: TRBV7-2
j_gene: TRBJ2-3
abundance: -

CDR3nt: TGTGCCAGCAGCCTTACTAGCGGGGATTCCTACGAGCAGTACTTC
CDR3aa: CASSLTSGDSYEQYF
d_gene: TRBD2
v_gene: TRBV4-2
j_gene: TRBJ2-7
abundance: -

CDR3nt: TGCGCCAGCAGCCAACGCCGCGGGGGCAGACAGAACACCGGGGAGCTGTTTTTT
CDR3aa: CASSQRRGGRQNTGELFF
d_gene: -
v_gene: TRBV4-1
j_gene: TRBJ2-2
abundance: -

CDR3nt: TGTGCCAGTAGTACACAGGGGGCGGGCACAGATACGCAGTATTTT
CDR3aa: CASSTQGAGTDTQYF
d_gene: TRBD1
v_gene: TRBV19
j_gene: TRBJ2-3
abundance: -

CDR3nt: TGTGCCAGCAGTAGCCGAAGATATGCAGATACGCAGTATTTT
CDR3aa: CASSSRRYADTQYF
d_gene: -
v_gene: TRBV6-5
j_gene: TRBJ2-3
abundance: -

CDR3nt: TGTGCCAGCAGTTATTTAACAAGGGACAGGAAGACCTACGAGCAGTACTTC
CDR3aa: CASSYLTRDRKTYEQYF
d_gene: TRBD1
v_gene: TRBV6-9
j_gene: TRBJ2-7
abundance: -

CDR3nt: -
CDR3aa: CASSVGGGSLAHF
d_gene: -
v_gene: TRBV9
j_gene: TRBJ2-5
abundance: -

CDR3nt: TGTGCCAGCAGCTTAAGGGCAATGACTAGCGGGAGGGCCCACGAGCAGTACTTC
CDR3aa: CASSLRAMTSGRAHEQYF
d_gene: TRBD2
v_gene: TRBV11-3
j_gene: TRBJ2-7
abundance: -

CDR3nt: TGCGCCAGCAGCCAAGACAGGGGCCAGCCCCAGCATTTT
CDR3aa: CASSQDRGQPQHF
d_gene: -
v_gene: TRBV4-1
j_gene: TRBJ1-5
abundance: once

CDR3nt: TGTGCCAGCAGTTTTACAGGGTTTGGGCAGTTCTTC
CDR3aa: CASSFTGFGQFF
d_gene: -
v_gene: TRBV28
j_gene: TRBJ2-1
abundance: few

CDR3nt: TGTGCCAGCAGCTTCGGACTAGCGGGAGGGAACGAGCAGTACTTC
CDR3aa: CASSFGLAGGNEQYF
d_gene: TRBD2
v_gene: TRBV5-6
j_gene: TRBJ2-7
abundance: -

CDR3nt: TGTGCCAGCAGTTTCGACGGGTCCTACGAGCAGTACTTC
CDR3aa: CASSFDGSYEQYF
d_gene: -
v_gene: TRBV6-5
j_gene: TRBJ2-7
abundance: -

CDR3nt: TGTGCCTGGGCTCGAGGCCCCTACGAGCAGTACTTC
CDR3aa: CAWARGPYEQYF
d_gene: -
v_gene: TRBV30
j_gene: TRBJ2-7
abundance: -

CDR3nt: TGCAGCGTTGGACTAGGGCGGGTAAAAGAGACCCAGTACTTC
CDR3aa: CSVGLGRVKETQYF
d_gene: -
v_gene: TRBV29-1
j_gene: TRBJ2-5
abundance: -

CDR3nt: TGTGCCAGCAGTGTGCGCAATGAGCAGTTCTTC
CDR3aa: CASSVRNEQFF
d_gene: -
v_gene: TRBV2
j_gene: TRBJ2-1
abundance: once

CDR3nt: TGCGCCAGCAGTAAAGCGGGAGGGCCTTACGCAGATACGCAGTATTTT
CDR3aa: CASSKAGGPYADTQYF
d_gene: TRBD2
v_gene: TRBV5-1
j_gene: TRBJ2-3
abundance: -

CDR3nt: TGTGCCAGTAGTATGGACCGGGACAGTAATCAGCCCCAGCATTTT
CDR3aa: CASSMDRDSNQPQHF
d_gene: TRBD1
v_gene: TRBV19
j_gene: TRBJ1-5
abundance: -

CDR3nt: TGTGCCAGCAGCACGACAGGGTATGGCTATGGCTACACCTTC
CDR3aa: CASSTTGYGYGYTF
d_gene: TRBD1
v_gene: TRBV7-2
j_gene: TRBJ1-2
abundance: -

CDR3nt: TGCGCCAGCAGCAGGCCAGGGGTTGGAGAGACCCAGTACTTC
CDR3aa: CASSRPGVGETQYF
d_gene: -
v_gene: TRBV5-1
j_gene: TRBJ2-5
abundance: -

CDR3nt: TGCGCCAGCAGACCCTCGGGCGGGGACTCAGAGCAGTTCTTC
CDR3aa: CASRPSGGDSEQFF
d_gene: -
v_gene: TRBV4-1
j_gene: TRBJ2-1
abundance: -

CDR3nt: TGCGCCAGCAGCTTGGCCGGGAACTACCTCACAGATACGCAGTATTTT
CDR3aa: CASSLAGNYLTDTQYF
d_gene: -
v_gene: TRBV5-1
j_gene: TRBJ2-3
abundance: -

CDR3nt: TGTGCCAGCAGCGCCGGGCGGGACAGGTCCTACAATGAGCAGTTCTTC
CDR3aa: CASSAGRDRSYNEQFF
d_gene: TRBD1
v_gene: TRBV9
j_gene: TRBJ2-1
abundance: -

CDR3nt: TGTGCCAGCAGTTTGGGGGACACCGGGACAGGGGGTTCCTACGAGCAGTACTTC
CDR3aa: CASSLGDTGTGGSYEQYF
d_gene: TRBD1
v_gene: TRBV28
j_gene: TRBJ2-7
abundance: -

CDR3nt: TGTGCCAGCAGCCTATCAGCGGGAGTGCTTTTTGATGAGCAGTTCTTC
CDR3aa: CASSLSAGVLFDEQFF
d_gene: TRBD2
v_gene: TRBV7-3
j_gene: TRBJ2-1
abundance: -

CDR3nt: TGCAGTGCTATAAGACAGGGTCACACCTTC
CDR3aa: CSAIRQGHTF
d_gene: TRBD1
v_gene: TRBV20-1
j_gene: TRBJ1-2
abundance: few

CDR3nt: TGTGCCATCAGCCCCGGGAGCCAAGAGACCCAGTACTTC
CDR3aa: CAISPGSQETQYF
d_gene: -
v_gene: TRBV10-3
j_gene: TRBJ2-5
abundance: -

CDR3nt: TGTGCCAGCAGTTTAGAAGGGGTAAGGAGGCCCCAGCATTTT
CDR3aa: CASSLEGVRRPQHF
d_gene: -
v_gene: TRBV28
j_gene: TRBJ1-5
abundance: -

CDR3nt: TGTGCCAGCAAATGGCCAAGTAAGGGCGGGCAAACCTCCGGGGAGCTGTTTTTT
CDR3aa: CASKWPSKGGQTSGELFF
d_gene: -
v_gene: TRBV2
j_gene: TRBJ2-2
abundance: few

CDR3nt: TGTGCCTGGAGCGTCCTCGGTAATCAGCCCCAGCATTTT
CDR3aa: CAWSVLGNQPQHF
d_gene: -
v_gene: TRBV30
j_gene: TRBJ1-5
abundance: -